These 26 T cell receptor beta chains were all obtained from the same sample, sequenced in a study of blood T cell repertoires in COVID-19. The assay was immunoSEQ multiplex PCR, and TCRdb's table has in-frame clones only and misses some. This sample yields roughly 7,100 clones, of which roughly nine tenths are seen a single time; about 10% belongs to the top ten. The sample consisted of peripheral blood. These receptors came from a man aged 70 or older with active COVID-19.

This clone appeared once. This chain uses TRBV7-9 with TRBJ2-7, with TRBD1 matching over 7 bases. V lost 4 bases, J lost 5 bases, and 11 bases stayed unmatched. The germline V gene has CDR1 SEHNR and CDR2 FQNEAQ (reference sequence). The CDR3 length is 15 residues. CDR3 loop: CASSSFRGTYDEQYF. DNA of the CDR3: TGTGCCAGCAGCTCCTTCAGGGGGACCTACGACGAGCAGTACTTC.

The chain joins TRBV5-1 to TRBJ2-7; weak D call: TRBD2 (6 bases). The V end was cut by 1 base, the J end by 0 bases, with 11 bases between. Germline lookup yields CDR1 SGHRS and CDR2 YFSETQ. CDR3 length equals 15 residues. This chain's CDR3 is CASSLRLEGSYEQYF. DNA for the CDR3: TGCGCCAGCAGCTTGCGTTTGGAGGGCTCCTACGAGCAGTACTTC. The complete variable domain, with remaining parts taken from reference TRBV5-1 and TRBJ2-7, reads KAGVTQTPRYLIKTRGQQVTLSCSPISGHRSVSWYQQTPGQGLQFLFEYFSETQRNKGNFPGRFSGRQFSNSRSEMNVSTLELGDSALYLCASSLRLEGSYEQYFGPGTRLTVT.

The rearrangement links TRBV19 to TRBJ1-3; weak D call: TRBD1 (6 bases). Trimming cost V 3 bases and J 2 bases, with 11 bases left between them. The germline V gene has CDR1 LNHDA and CDR2 SQIVND (reference sequence). There are 15 residues in the CDR3. This CDR3 reads CASSMGGATGNTIYF. Written as DNA, the CDR3 is TGTGCCAGTAGTATGGGGGGGGCGACTGGAAACACCATATATTTT.

V gene TRBV10-1 combines with J gene TRBJ1-5, with TRBD1 matching 9 bases. The V gene end was trimmed by 6 bases and the J gene end by 0 bases; junction bases not matched to a gene: 15. The CDR3 is made up of 19 amino acids. CDR1 is WNHNN and CDR2 is SYGVQD in the germline V gene (reference sequence). The chain's CDR3 is CASRMTGTGIIFSNQPQHF. The DNA for the CDR3 is TGCGCCAGCAGGATGACCGGGACAGGGATTATCTTTAGCAATCAGCCCCAGCATTTT.

The chain couples TRBV7-3 to TRBJ2-1; 9 nucleotides match TRBD1. Trimming removed 4 bases from V and 10 bases from J; junction bases left unmatched: 11. There are 15 residues in the CDR3. CDR1 is SGHTA and CDR2 is FQGTGA in the germline V gene. CDR3 in amino acids: CASSSSGTGSEEQFF. In DNA, the CDR3 is TGTGCCAGCAGCTCCTCCGGGACAGGGAGCGAGGAGCAGTTCTTC.

This sequence joins TRBV7-2 and TRBJ2-7, with TRBD2 matching 9 bases. Losses at the gene ends were 3 bases for V and 5 bases for J; bases not matched to a gene: 8. This CDR3 has 15 residues. The V gene's germline CDR1 is SGHTA and CDR2 FQGNSA. CDR3 protein: CASSFSLAGYDEQYF. In nucleotides, the CDR3 is TGTGCCAGCAGCTTCTCACTAGCGGGCTATGACGAGCAGTACTTC.

The sample holds one count of this clone. The chain joins TRBV5-1 to TRBJ2-5; 7 nucleotides align to TRBD1. The length of the CDR3 is 18 residues. The J segment lost 6 bases and the V segment lost 4 bases, leaving 21 bases of the junction unmatched. Germline CDR1 and CDR2: SGHRS and YFSETQ. The CDR3, as DNA: TGCGCCAGCAGCCCGGCACCAATTACAGGGGCGCCACCGAAGACCCAGTACTTC. It encodes CASSPAPITGAPPKTQYF.

For the CDR3, the DNA is TGTGCCAGCAGTGGGCTAGCGGGGGGCTCCGATACCACAGATACGCAGTATTTT. Translating it yields CASSGLAGGSDTTDTQYF. The V gene is TRBV2, the J gene TRBJ2-3; TRBD2 matches at 11 bases. Trimming at V came to 4 bases and at J to 2 bases, leaving 11 bases not matched to a gene. This CDR3 is 18 amino acids long. The germline V gene has CDR1 SNHLY and CDR2 FYNNEI.

J is TRBJ2-7 and V is TRBV29-1; the match to TRBD1 covers 10 bases. V lost 4 bases to trimming and J lost 3 bases; unmatched junction nucleotides: 6. From germline, CDR1 is SQVTM and CDR2 ANQGSEA. The CDR3 extends over 14 amino acids. The CDR3 protein is CSVAGQGFFYEQYF. The DNA for the CDR3 is TGCAGCGTTGCGGGACAGGGGTTTTTCTACGAGCAGTACTTC.

The V call is TRBV19, the J call TRBJ2-2, with TRBD1 matching 10 bases. The CDR3 totals 16 residues. Germline-derived CDR1 and CDR2 are LNHDA and SQIVND (reference sequence). The junction had 6 bases not matched to a gene; V was cut back by 4 bases and J by 4 bases. For the CDR3, the DNA is TGTGCCAGTAGTAGAGGGACAGGGGTCAGCACCGGGGAGCTGTTTTTT. It is translated as CASSRGTGVSTGELFF.

The chain recombines TRBV5-6 with TRBJ2-1; 10 bases agree with TRBD2. The CDR3 spans 14 residues. CDR1 is SGHDT and CDR2 is YYEEEE in the germline V gene. V gave up 2 bases and J gave up 6 bases; unmatched junction bases: 2. The DNA for the CDR3 is TGTGCCAGCAGCTTAAGCGGGGGGGCCAATGAGCAGTTCTTC. The encoded protein is CASSLSGGANEQFF.

V usage is TRBV7-9 and J usage is TRBJ2-1; 13 bases are shared with TRBD2. Germline assignment: CDR1 SEHNR and CDR2 FQNEAQ (reference sequence). The CDR3 has 17 amino acids. The junction had 6 bases not matched to a gene; V was cut back by 7 bases and J by 0 bases. The CDR3 loop reads CASKELAGGSSYNEQFF. CDR3 coding DNA: TGTGCCAGCAAAGAACTAGCGGGGGGGAGCTCCTACAATGAGCAGTTCTTC.

The V call is TRBV9, the J call TRBJ1-2, with 7 bases aligning to TRBD1. This CDR3 comprises 14 residues. Germline V gene lookup returns CDR1 SGDLS and CDR2 YYNGEE. V gave up 7 bases and J gave up 5 bases; unmatched junction bases: 11. The CDR3 is CASGPLEGAYGYTF. DNA of the CDR3: TGTGCCAGCGGACCTTTGGAGGGGGCTTATGGCTACACCTTC.

This clone has a single count. The DNA of the CDR3 is TGCGCCAGCACAAGACTAGCGGCGAGGGAAGATACGCAGTATTTT. The encoded protein is CASTRLAAREDTQYF. V is TRBV5-1 and J is TRBJ2-3, with TRBD2 matching 9 bases. Looked up from germline, CDR1 is SGHRS and CDR2 is YFSETQ. V dropped 6 bases and J dropped 5; count of bases not matched to a gene: 10. This CDR3 is 15 amino acids long.

This clone is judged large. The chain recombines TRBV5-1 with TRBJ1-6; D gene uncertain. V lost 1 base to trimming and J lost 4 bases, with 6 bases between them. The germline gives CDR1 SGHRS, CDR2 YFSETQ. CDR3 length equals 14 residues. As DNA, the CDR3 is TGCGCCAGCAGCTTGTCAGATTATAATTCACCCCTCCACTTT. Encoded protein: CASSLSDYNSPLHF.

Only one count was recorded for this clone. The chain joins TRBV3-1 (or the pseudogene TRBV3-2) to TRBJ2-2; weak D call: TRBD2 (6 bases). The germline gives CDR1 LGHDT, CDR2 YNNKEL (reference sequence). The CDR3 runs 17 residues. Trimming took 1 base from V and 4 from J, leaving 16 bases between them. The CDR3 DNA reads TGTGCCAGCAGCCAAGCGGCTGTTCGGGGGAGCACCGGGGAGCTGTTTTTT. It yields the protein CASSQAAVRGSTGELFF.

The chain employs TRBV5-1 and TRBJ2-3; TRBD1 agrees at 9 bases. Germline V gene sequence: CDR1 SGHRS, CDR2 YFSETQ. The CDR3 spans 15 residues. Unmatched junction bases numbered 1, after V lost 1 base and J lost 1 base. This CDR3 is CASSLWTGGTDTQYF. In DNA form, the CDR3 reads TGCGCCAGCAGCTTGTGGACAGGGGGCACAGATACGCAGTATTTT. The whole variable domain, filled in from reference TRBV5-1 and TRBJ2-3, reads KAGVTQTPRYLIKTRGQQVTLSCSPISGHRSVSWYQQTPGQGLQFLFEYFSETQRNKGNFPGRFSGRQFSNSRSEMNVSTLELGDSALYLCASSLWTGGTDTQYFGPGTRLTVL.

The rearrangement uses TRBV11-2 and TRBJ2-7; TRBD1 matches 7 bases. J gave up 2 bases and V 5 bases, and 6 bases lay outside the gene matches. This CDR3 is built from 14 residues. Germline V gene sequence: CDR1 SGHAT, CDR2 FQNNGV. In DNA, the CDR3 is TGTGCCAGCAGCCCGAGGACAGGCCCCTACGAGCAGTACTTC. Amino acid sequence: CASSPRTGPYEQYF. The full variable domain, its missing parts supplied by reference TRBV11-2 and TRBJ2-7, is EAGVAQSPRYKIIEKRQSVAFWCNPISGHATLYWYQQILGQGPKLLIQFQNNGVVDDSQLPKDRFSAERLKGVDSTLKIQPAKLEDSAVYLCASSPRTGPYEQYFGPGTRLTVT.

This clone was counted a few times. The V call is TRBV7-9, the J call TRBJ2-7; D is unclear. Germline assignment: CDR1 SEHNR and CDR2 FQNEAQ (reference sequence). V lost 1 base, J lost 8 bases, and 9 bases lay in between. The CDR3 runs 12 residues. The CDR3: CASSLGGPQQYF. CDR3 sequence (DNA): TGTGCCAGCAGCTTAGGCGGTCCCCAGCAGTACTTC. Full variable domain (rest looked up from reference TRBV7-9 and TRBJ2-7): DTGVSQNPRHKITKRGQNVTFRCDPISEHNRLYWYRQTLGQGPEFLTYFQNEAQLEKSRLLSDRFSAERPKGSFSTLEIQRTEQGDSAMYLCASSLGGPQQYFGPGTRLTVT.

The chain combines TRBV6-1 with TRBJ2-6; D gene ambiguous. Germline V CDR1 and CDR2: MNHNS, SASEGT. The V gene lost 1 base and the J gene lost 1 base, with 5 bases spanning the gap. CDR3 length: 15 amino acids. The CDR3 region has the DNA TGTGCCAGCAGTGAAGACTCGTCTGGGGCCAACGTCCTGACTTTC. It is translated as CASSEDSSGANVLTF.

The CDR3 bases are TGTGCCTGGAGTGTACTCGTTAATTCACCCCTCCACTTT. This sequence encodes CAWSVLVNSPLHF. The V and J genes are TRBV30 and TRBJ1-6; no reliable D call. From germline, CDR1 is GTSNPN and CDR2 SVGIG (reference sequence). Trimming cost V 0 bases and J 6 bases, with 6 bases left between them. This CDR3 spans 13 amino acids.

The chain uses TRBV7-3 and TRBJ2-5; TRBD1 aligns across 8 bases. The CDR3 runs to 15 residues. V shed 5 bases, J shed 2 bases, and the junction held 7 bases outside the gene matches. CDR1 is SGHTA and CDR2 is FQGTGA in the germline V gene. The CDR3 is CASSQRQGPQETQYF. In DNA form, the CDR3 reads TGTGCCAGCAGCCAGAGACAGGGGCCACAAGAGACCCAGTACTTC.

The chain carries TRBV6-2 or TRBV6-3 and TRBJ1-1; maybe TRBD1 (5 bases). CDR3 length equals 14 residues. CDR1 is MNHEY and CDR2 is SVGEGT in the germline V gene. Trimming left V 5 bases short and J 8 bases short, with 18 bases between. CDR3 DNA: TGTGCCAGCAGTCTCCGGGAGGGGATAGGGGAAGCTTTCTTT. Residues: CASSLREGIGEAFF.

The V call is TRBV9, the J call TRBJ2-3; 15 bases are shared with TRBD2. The germline gives CDR1 SGDLS, CDR2 YYNGEE. The trim removed 3 bases at V and 4 bases at J, leaving 9 bases unmatched. CDR3 length: 18 amino acids. As DNA, the CDR3 is TGTGCCAGCAGCGGGACTAGCGGGGGGGCCTTGGTGTCAGATACGCAGTATTTT. This encodes CASSGTSGGALVSDTQYF. The variable domain in full, completed from reference TRBV9 and TRBJ2-3, reads DSGVTQTPKHLITATGQRVTLRCSPRSGDLSVYWYQQSLDQGLQFLIQYYNGEERAKGNILERFSAQQFPDLHSELNLSSLELGDSALYFCASSGTSGGALVSDTQYFGPGTRLTVL.

The rearrangement uses TRBV7-9 and TRBJ1-3; 7 nucleotides align to TRBD1. The CDR3 sequence is 14 residues long. CDR1 is SEHNR and CDR2 is FQNEAQ in the germline V gene (reference sequence). The V and J ends lost 5 bases and 4 bases, in that order; junction bases with no gene match: 5. The CDR3 loop is CASSAGTEGNTIYF. DNA for the CDR3: TGTGCCAGCAGCGCCGGGACAGAAGGAAACACCATATATTTT.

The J gene is TRBJ1-3, the V gene TRBV7-9; D possibly corresponds to TRBD1 (6 bases). V was pared by 3 bases and J by 4 bases, with 10 bases between. The length of the CDR3 is 14 residues. Germline CDR1 SEHNR, CDR2 FQNEAQ (reference sequence). The CDR3 DNA sequence: TGTGCCAGCAGCTTCGGGGGGCGCGGAAACACCATATATTTT. This encodes CASSFGGRGNTIYF.